These 3 T cell receptor beta chains came from one sample sequenced in a study of graft-versus-host responses after intestinal transplantation. Measured with immunoSEQ multiplex PCR; TCRdb has only the in-frame clones, and not every one. Altogether over 100,000 clones are present, 90% to 95% being singletons, with the ten largest covering roughly 0.12%. What these receptors recognize is not known. The material was unstimulated CD4+ T cells sorted from spleen or lymph node cells, obtained before intestinal transplant. The receptors here all came from a human donor who received an intestinal transplant.

This chain connects TRBV29-1 to TRBJ2-5; no firm D call. Trimming pared 6 bases from V and 2 bases from J, leaving 10 bases between. The CDR3 is 12 residues long. The V gene's germline CDR1 is SQVTM and CDR2 ANQGSEA. The CDR3 bases are TGCAGCGTCGGACGGTTTCAAGAGACCCAGTACTTC. Translation: CSVGRFQETQYF.

The chain employs TRBV30 and TRBJ1-3; D ambiguous. This CDR3 is 14 amino acids long. CDR1 and CDR2 (germline): GTSNPN, SVGIG (reference sequence). Between the trimmed V and J ends, which lost 5 bases and 1 base, there was a span of 12 bases. The CDR3 DNA reads TGTGCCTGGGGTCGGGGAGGATCTGGAAACACCATATATTTT. Its translation: CAWGRGGSGNTIYF.

V is TRBV6-6 and J is TRBJ1-3, with TRBD1 matching over 9 bases. From germline, CDR1 is MNHNY and CDR2 SVGAGI (reference sequence). J lost 3 bases, V lost 6 bases, and 9 bases had no gene match. This CDR3 spans 16 amino acids. CDR3 region: CASRIQGARGGNTIYF. The CDR3 DNA follows: TGTGCCAGCAGGATACAGGGGGCAAGGGGTGGAAACACCATATATTTT.